A single sample is the source of the 28 T cell receptor beta chains below, sequenced in a study of blood T cell repertoires in COVID-19. The assay was immunoSEQ multiplex PCR, and TCRdb's table has in-frame clones only and misses some. The sample shows about 110,000 clones, approximately 80% of them seen only once. Sequenced sample: peripheral blood. These receptors came from a woman of 80 years or more with active or convalescent COVID-19.

The genes are TRBV9 and TRBJ2-2, with TRBD2 identical over 9 bases. The CDR3 sequence is 16 residues long. Germline CDR1 is SGDLS and CDR2 is YYNGEE. The J segment lost 3 bases and the V segment lost 3 bases, leaving 6 bases of the junction unmatched. The CDR3 sequence is CASSDRTSDYTGELFF. In DNA, the CDR3 is TGTGCCAGCAGCGACCGGACTAGCGATTACACCGGGGAGCTGTTTTTT.

The chain combines TRBV9 with TRBJ1-1; D is perhaps TRBD1 (5 bases). Trimming cost V 7 bases and J 4 bases, with 8 bases left between them. The germline CDR1 and CDR2 sequences are SGDLS and YYNGEE. The CDR3 covers 11 residues. The CDR3 DNA is TGTGCCAGCGGGGGGGTCACTGAAGCTTTCTTT. Its translation is CASGGVTEAFF. The full variable domain, its missing parts supplied by reference TRBV9 and TRBJ1-1, is DSGVTQTPKHLITATGQRVTLRCSPRSGDLSVYWYQQSLDQGLQFLIQYYNGEERAKGNILERFSAQQFPDLHSELNLSSLELGDSALYFCASGGVTEAFFGQGTRLTVV.

The CDR3 DNA sequence: TGTGCCATCAGCGCCGACTCTAACTATGGCTACACCTTC. Protein sequence: CAISADSNYGYTF. The genes are TRBV10-3 and TRBJ1-2; D is ambiguous. V gave up 6 bases and J gave up 0 bases, with 8 bases separating them. Germline loops: CDR1 ENHRY, CDR2 SYGVKD. CDR3 length: 13 residues.

This clone was found once. The rearrangement joins TRBV21-1 to TRBJ2-2; TRBD2, the table's D call, lacks a check against the DNA. TRBV21-1 corresponds to a pseudogene. This CDR3 is built from 12 residues. CDR3 sequence (DNA): TGTGCCAGCAGTTATATAGTCGGGGAGCTGTTTTTT. Amino acid sequence: CASSYIVGELFF.

The V gene is TRBV9, the J gene TRBJ2-3, with 8 bases aligning to TRBD2. Germline V gene sequence: CDR1 SGDLS, CDR2 YYNGEE. The CDR3 runs 16 residues. V gave up 0 bases and J gave up 5 bases; unmatched junction bases: 8. The CDR3 reads CASSVATREGQDTQYF. CDR3 nucleotides: TGTGCCAGCAGCGTAGCTACCCGGGAGGGCCAAGATACGCAGTATTTT.

The chain is built from TRBV13 and TRBJ2-6, with 10 positions matching TRBD2. V trimming: 1 base; J trimming: 0 bases; junction bases outside the gene matches: 3. The CDR3 runs 18 residues. Germline values: CDR1 PRHDT, CDR2 FYEKMQ (reference sequence). The CDR3 bases are TGTGCCAGCAGCTTAGTCGAGCGGGAGGGCTCTGGGGCCAACGTCCTGACTTTC. Amino acids: CASSLVEREGSGANVLTF. The variable domain in full, with the rest retrieved from reference TRBV13 and TRBJ2-6, is AAGVIQSPRHLIKEKRETATLKCYPIPRHDTVYWYQQGPGQDPQFLISFYEKMQSDKGSIPDRFSAQQFSDYHSELNMSSLELGDSALYFCASSLVEREGSGANVLTFGAGSRLTVL.

This clone was seen a few times. The chain recombines TRBV19 with TRBJ2-2; D may be TRBD1 (5 bases). Trimming left V 1 base short and J 0 bases short, with 15 bases between. The V gene's germline CDR1 is LNHDA and CDR2 SQIVND (reference sequence). There are 18 residues in the CDR3. CDR3 nucleotides: TGTGCCAGTAGTATAGCTGGAACAAGGGGAACGAACACCGGGGAGCTGTTTTTT. Translating gives CASSIAGTRGTNTGELFF.

V gene TRBV7-8 combines with J gene TRBJ2-5, with D possibly TRBD2 on 6 matching bases. V was cut by 5 bases and J by 5 bases, with 15 bases left in between. There are 14 residues in the CDR3. CDR1 and CDR2 from the germline V gene are SGHVS and FQNEAQ. The CDR3 DNA reads as TGTGCCAGCAGCGATCACTTGGGAGGCGAGACCCAGTACTTC. Translating gives CASSDHLGGETQYF.

The chain recombines TRBV6-6 with TRBJ1-5; TRBD1 agrees at 11 bases. This CDR3 spans 16 amino acids. With 4 bases clipped from V and 1 base from J, the junction kept 3 bases outside the gene matches. Germline V lookup: CDR1 MNHNY, CDR2 SVGAGI (reference sequence). CDR3: CASSSRTGGSNQPQHF. DNA for the CDR3: TGTGCCAGCAGTTCCCGGACAGGGGGCAGCAATCAGCCCCAGCATTTT.

The rearrangement uses TRBV28 and TRBJ2-7, with 8 nucleotides matching TRBD2. The CDR3 is made up of 15 amino acids. The V gene's germline CDR1 is MDHEN and CDR2 SYDVKM. The V and J ends lost 8 bases and 0 bases, in that order; junction bases with no gene match: 9. In DNA, the CDR3 is TGTGCCAGCTCCGGGAGCGGGAGAGGCTCCTACGAGCAGTACTTC. This translates into CASSGSGRGSYEQYF.

The chain joins TRBV5-1 to TRBJ2-1, with 10 bases lining up with TRBD1. Trimming removed 0 bases from V and 9 bases from J; junction bases left unmatched: 3. In germline, CDR1 is SGHRS, CDR2 YFSETQ. The CDR3 length is 14 residues. CDR3: CASSLGQGAVEQFF. CDR3 DNA: TGCGCCAGCAGCTTGGGACAGGGGGCGGTTGAGCAGTTCTTC. Full variable domain (missing parts from reference TRBV5-1 and TRBJ2-1): KAGVTQTPRYLIKTRGQQVTLSCSPISGHRSVSWYQQTPGQGLQFLFEYFSETQRNKGNFPGRFSGRQFSNSRSEMNVSTLELGDSALYLCASSLGQGAVEQFFGPGTRLTVL.

The CDR3 loop reads CASSVGGGAMNTEAFF. The DNA for the CDR3 is TGTGCCAGCAGCGTAGGTGGGGGCGCCATGAACACTGAAGCTTTCTTT. The rearrangement uses TRBV9 and TRBJ1-1, with a possible D match to TRBD1 (6 bases). The germline V and J ends were trimmed by 0 bases and 0 bases, with 12 bases remaining between them. Germline values: CDR1 SGDLS, CDR2 YYNGEE. The CDR3 runs to 16 residues.

V and J are TRBV4-1 and TRBJ2-7; TRBD2 aligns across 10 bases. Germline V gene sequence: CDR1 MGHRA, CDR2 YSYEKL. The ends lost 0 bases at V and 5 bases at J; junction bases unmatched: 7. The CDR3 sequence is 16 residues long. The CDR3 DNA is TGCGCCAGCAGCCAAGAAGCGGGAGGGGCTTTTGACGAGCAGTACTTC. Translated, it gives CASSQEAGGAFDEQYF.

V and J are TRBV28 and TRBJ2-4; TRBD2 matches 9 bases. From germline, CDR1 is MDHEN and CDR2 SYDVKM. The CDR3 totals 14 residues. The trim removed 6 bases at V and 9 bases at J, leaving 9 bases unmatched. CDR3 in amino acids: CASSPGLARGIQYF. The CDR3 nucleotides read TGTGCCAGCAGCCCGGGACTAGCCCGAGGCATTCAGTACTTC. The full variable domain, completed using reference TRBV28 and TRBJ2-4, is DVKVTQSSRYLVKRTGEKVFLECVQDMDHENMFWYRQDPGLGLRLIYFSYDVKMKEKGDIPEGYSVSREKKERFSLILESASTNQTSMYLCASSPGLARGIQYFGAGTRLSVL.

This chain joins TRBV28 and TRBJ2-1; 7 bases are shared with TRBD2. V lost 9 bases, J lost 3 bases, and 5 bases stayed unmatched. The germline gives CDR1 MDHEN, CDR2 SYDVKM. The CDR3 covers 13 residues. CDR3 in amino acids: CASQAGRYNEQFF. The CDR3 DNA reads TGTGCCAGTCAAGCGGGACGCTACAATGAGCAGTTCTTC.

With regard to this clone: This CDR3 is also generated by other DNA sequences in the sample. V usage is TRBV19 and J usage is TRBJ1-1; unclear D gene. The CDR3 loop spans 13 amino acids. Deletions cut 2 bases from V and 0 bases from J, with 4 bases between. Germline V CDR1 and CDR2: LNHDA, SQIVND (reference sequence). CDR3 loop: CASSIRVNTEAFF. In DNA form, the CDR3 reads TGTGCCAGTAGTATAAGAGTGAACACTGAAGCTTTCTTT.

This clone was seen ten or more times. The chain uses TRBV29-1 and TRBJ2-7, with 9 bases matching TRBD2. Germline CDR1 reads SQVTM; CDR2 reads ANQGSEA. V was pared by 5 bases and J by 3 bases, with 8 bases of the junction left unmatched. The CDR3 has 14 amino acids. The DNA of the CDR3 is TGCAGCGTTACTGGGCTAGCGGGATTCTACGAGCAGTACTTC. Translation gives CSVTGLAGFYEQYF.

The V call is TRBV18, the J call TRBJ2-7, with 8 bases identical to TRBD2. V was clipped by 0 bases and J by 2 bases; unmatched bases: 0. Germline-derived CDR1 and CDR2 are KGHSH and LQKENI. This CDR3 has 14 residues. The CDR3 bases are TGTGCCAGCTCACCACCGGGACTAGCCTACGAGCAGTACTTC. This codes for CASSPPGLAYEQYF.

This clone was counted a few times. V and J are TRBV9 and TRBJ2-1, with 13 bases that match TRBD2. CDR1 is SGDLS, CDR2 YYNGEE, per germline. The CDR3 totals 13 residues. The ends lost 3 bases at V and 10 bases at J; junction bases unmatched: 1. CDR3 DNA sequence: TGTGCCAGCAGCGAGGGACTAGCGGGGGAGCAGTTCTTC. Translation gives CASSEGLAGEQFF.

This clone has just a few counts. The genes are TRBV6-5 and TRBJ1-6; maybe TRBD1 (6 bases). This CDR3 contains 16 residues. Looked up from germline, CDR1 is MNHEY and CDR2 is SVGAGI. V gave up 2 bases and J gave up 13 bases, with 21 bases separating them. CDR3 nucleotides: TGTGCCAGCAGTTACGAGGGGGGGCCGGGGCCGTATCCCCTCCACTTT. Encoded protein: CASSYEGGPGPYPLHF.

This rearrangement joins TRBV2 to TRBJ2-5; 15 nucleotides line up with TRBD2. Germline CDR1 SNHLY, CDR2 FYNNEI. CDR3 length: 16 residues. With 4 bases clipped from V and 4 bases from J, the junction kept 4 bases outside the gene matches. The CDR3 DNA reads as TGTGCCAGCAGTGCCGGACTAGCGGGAGGGGGAGAGACCCAGTACTTC. Translation: CASSAGLAGGGETQYF.

This clone showed up just once. The chain couples TRBV5-8 to TRBJ2-5, with TRBD1 as a possible D gene (6 bases). The CDR3 runs 15 residues. Trimming cost V 0 bases and J 0 bases, with 9 bases left between them. Germline-derived CDR1 and CDR2 are SGHTS and YDEGEE. CDR3 sequence reads: CASSLAGANQETQYF. The CDR3 DNA is TGTGCCAGCAGCTTGGCAGGGGCCAACCAAGAGACCCAGTACTTC.

The chain carries TRBV28 and TRBJ1-1; 7 positions agree with TRBD1. CDR1 and CDR2 (germline): MDHEN, SYDVKM. CDR3 size: 16 residues. The ends lost 1 base at V and 4 bases at J; junction bases unmatched: 9. In nucleotides, the CDR3 is TGTGCCAGCAGTTTATTGGCGCACAGGGGTGGCACTGAAGCTTTCTTT. Its translation is CASSLLAHRGGTEAFF.

This chain connects TRBV18 to TRBJ1-1; 12 bases agree with TRBD1. There are 16 residues in the CDR3. The V gene's germline CDR1 is KGHSH and CDR2 LQKENI. Unmatched junction bases numbered 8, after V lost 4 bases and J lost 5 bases. DNA for the CDR3: TGTGCCAGCTCACGAACGGGACAGGGGGCGGCGACTGAAGCTTTCTTT. It yields the protein CASSRTGQGAATEAFF.

The V gene is TRBV28, the J gene TRBJ1-5; 9 bases align to TRBD1. The CDR3 is made up of 15 amino acids. Germline V CDR1 and CDR2: MDHEN, SYDVKM. The V and J ends lost 6 bases and 5 bases, in that order; junction bases with no gene match: 8. The DNA of the CDR3 is TGTGCCAGCAGCTACCACGGACAGGGGCATCAGCCCCAGCATTTT. As protein: CASSYHGQGHQPQHF.

The chain employs TRBV18 and TRBJ1-1; unclear D gene. This CDR3 spans 17 amino acids. CDR1 and CDR2 from the germline V gene are KGHSH and LQKENI. V was trimmed by 2 bases and J by 0 bases, leaving 16 bases between them. In DNA, the CDR3 is TGTGCCAGCTCACCAGCCAACAAAAGCGCTTTGAACACTGAAGCTTTCTTT. This sequence encodes CASSPANKSALNTEAFF.

The rearrangement links TRBV7-9 to TRBJ1-4; D perhaps matches TRBD1 (5 bases). Trimming stripped 7 bases from V and 7 bases from J, with 13 bases between. CDR3 length: 13 residues. CDR1 is SEHNR, CDR2 FQNEAQ, per germline (reference sequence). CDR3 protein: CASTTAGREKLFF. The CDR3 bases are TGTGCCAGCACAACGGCAGGGCGTGAAAAACTGTTTTTT.

The gene calls are TRBV3-1 (or the pseudogene TRBV3-2) and TRBJ2-1; 12 bases agree with TRBD2. Germline-derived CDR1 and CDR2 are LGHDT and YNNKEL (reference sequence). This CDR3 comprises 17 residues. V gave up 1 base and J gave up 9 bases; unmatched junction bases: 10. CDR3 bases: TGTGCCAGCAGCCAAGCCCTCTCTAGCGGGAGGGCCGGTGAGCAGTTCTTC. Amino acids: CASSQALSSGRAGEQFF.